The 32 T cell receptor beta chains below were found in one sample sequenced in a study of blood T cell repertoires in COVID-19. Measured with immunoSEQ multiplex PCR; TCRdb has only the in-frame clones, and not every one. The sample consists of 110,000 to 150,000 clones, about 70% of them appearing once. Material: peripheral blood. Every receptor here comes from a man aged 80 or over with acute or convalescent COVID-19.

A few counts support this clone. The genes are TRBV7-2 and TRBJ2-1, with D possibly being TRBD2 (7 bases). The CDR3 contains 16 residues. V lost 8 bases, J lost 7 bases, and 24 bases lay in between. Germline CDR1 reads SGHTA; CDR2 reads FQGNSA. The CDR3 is CASGPVGGHKNNEQFF. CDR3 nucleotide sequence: TGTGCCAGCGGGCCCGTCGGGGGGCATAAGAATAATGAGCAGTTCTTC.

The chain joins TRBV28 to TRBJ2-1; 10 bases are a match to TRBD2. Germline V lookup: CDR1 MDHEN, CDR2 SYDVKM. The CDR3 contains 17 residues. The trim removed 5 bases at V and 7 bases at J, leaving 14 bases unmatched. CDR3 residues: CASSPPGLASTGNEQFF. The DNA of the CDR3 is TGTGCCAGCAGTCCCCCGGGACTAGCGTCGACAGGGAATGAGCAGTTCTTC.

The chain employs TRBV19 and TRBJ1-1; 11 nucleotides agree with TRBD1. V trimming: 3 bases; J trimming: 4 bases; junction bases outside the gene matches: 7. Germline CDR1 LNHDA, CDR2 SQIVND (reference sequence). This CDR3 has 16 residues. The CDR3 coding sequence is TGTGCCAGTAGTATCCGGGACAGGGGGGTTGGCACTGAAGCTTTCTTT. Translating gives CASSIRDRGVGTEAFF.

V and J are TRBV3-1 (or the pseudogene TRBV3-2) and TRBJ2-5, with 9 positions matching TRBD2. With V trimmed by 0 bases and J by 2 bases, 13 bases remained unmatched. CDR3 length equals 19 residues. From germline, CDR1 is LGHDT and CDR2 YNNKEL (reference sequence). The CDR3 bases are TGTGCCAGCAGCCAAGATCGAAGAGCGGGGGGCCGGGGGCAAGAGACCCAGTACTTC. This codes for CASSQDRRAGGRGQETQYF.

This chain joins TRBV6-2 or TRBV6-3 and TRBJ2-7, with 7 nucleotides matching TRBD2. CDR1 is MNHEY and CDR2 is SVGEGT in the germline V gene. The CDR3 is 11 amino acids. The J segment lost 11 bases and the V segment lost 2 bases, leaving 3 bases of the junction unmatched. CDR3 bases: TGTGCCAGCAGTTACCTGGGGAGGGAGTACTTC. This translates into CASSYLGREYF.

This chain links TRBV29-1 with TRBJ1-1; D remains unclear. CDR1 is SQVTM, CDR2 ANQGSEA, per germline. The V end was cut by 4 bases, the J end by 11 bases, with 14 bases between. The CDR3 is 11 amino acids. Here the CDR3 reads CSVVMRFEAFF. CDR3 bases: TGCAGCGTTGTGATGCGGTTTGAGGCTTTCTTT.

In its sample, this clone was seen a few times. The CDR3 loop is CASSLPYSPLHF. The CDR3 nucleotides are TGTGCCAGCAGCTTACCGTATTCACCCCTCCACTTT. V is TRBV7-2 and J is TRBJ1-6; D remains unclear. V was clipped by 2 bases and J by 8 bases, with 4 bases between them. The CDR3 has 12 residues. Per germline, CDR1 SGHTA and CDR2 FQGNSA.

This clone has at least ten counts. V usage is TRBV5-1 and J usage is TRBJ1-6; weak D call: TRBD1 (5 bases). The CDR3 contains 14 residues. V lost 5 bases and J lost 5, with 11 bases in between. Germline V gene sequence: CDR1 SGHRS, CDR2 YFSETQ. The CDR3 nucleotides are TGCGCCAGCAGAACGGACAAGAATAATTCACCCCTCCACTTT. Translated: CASRTDKNNSPLHF.

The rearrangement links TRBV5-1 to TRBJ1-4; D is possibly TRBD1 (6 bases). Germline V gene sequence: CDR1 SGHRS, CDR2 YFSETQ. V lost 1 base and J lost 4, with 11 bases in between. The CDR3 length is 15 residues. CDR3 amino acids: CASSLYGQLNEKLFF. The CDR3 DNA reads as TGCGCCAGCAGCTTGTACGGACAGCTTAATGAAAAACTGTTTTTT.

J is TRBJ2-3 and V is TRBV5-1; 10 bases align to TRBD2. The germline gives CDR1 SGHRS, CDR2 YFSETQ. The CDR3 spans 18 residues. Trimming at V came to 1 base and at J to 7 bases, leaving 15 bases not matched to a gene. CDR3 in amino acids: CASSLSAVPAGGDHTQYF. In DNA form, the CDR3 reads TGCGCCAGCAGCTTGTCGGCTGTCCCAGCGGGGGGGGATCATACGCAGTATTTT.

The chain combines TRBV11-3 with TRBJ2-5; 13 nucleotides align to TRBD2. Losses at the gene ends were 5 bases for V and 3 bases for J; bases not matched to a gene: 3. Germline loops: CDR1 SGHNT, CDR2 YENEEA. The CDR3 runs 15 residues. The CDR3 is CASSRGTSGEETQYF. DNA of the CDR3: TGTGCCAGCAGCAGAGGGACTAGCGGGGAAGAGACCCAGTACTTC.

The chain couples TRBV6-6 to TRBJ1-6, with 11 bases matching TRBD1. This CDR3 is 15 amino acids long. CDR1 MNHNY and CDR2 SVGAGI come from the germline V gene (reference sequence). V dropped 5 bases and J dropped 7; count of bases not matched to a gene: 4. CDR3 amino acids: CASSRTGGRNSPLHF. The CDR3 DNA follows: TGTGCCAGCAGTCGGACAGGGGGCAGGAATTCACCCCTCCACTTT.

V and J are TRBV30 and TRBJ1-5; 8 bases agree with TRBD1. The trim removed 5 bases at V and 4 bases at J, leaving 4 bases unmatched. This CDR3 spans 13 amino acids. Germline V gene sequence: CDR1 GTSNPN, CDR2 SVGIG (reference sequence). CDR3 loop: CAWARGQNQPQHF. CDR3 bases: TGTGCCTGGGCCAGGGGGCAGAATCAGCCCCAGCATTTT.

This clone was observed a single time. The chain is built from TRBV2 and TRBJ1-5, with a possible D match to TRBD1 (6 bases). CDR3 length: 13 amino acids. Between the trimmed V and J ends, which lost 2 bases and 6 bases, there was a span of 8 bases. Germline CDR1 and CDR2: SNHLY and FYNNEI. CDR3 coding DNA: TGTGCCAGCAGTGAAATAGGGGGTCAGCCCCAGCATTTT. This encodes CASSEIGGQPQHF.

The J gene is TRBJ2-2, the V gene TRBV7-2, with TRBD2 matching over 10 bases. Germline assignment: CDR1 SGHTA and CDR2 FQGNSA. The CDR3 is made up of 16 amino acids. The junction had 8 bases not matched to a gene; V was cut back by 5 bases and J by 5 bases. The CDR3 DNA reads TGTGCCAGCAGCATACTCAGCGGGGGGGCTACCGGGGAGCTGTTTTTT. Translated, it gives CASSILSGGATGELFF.

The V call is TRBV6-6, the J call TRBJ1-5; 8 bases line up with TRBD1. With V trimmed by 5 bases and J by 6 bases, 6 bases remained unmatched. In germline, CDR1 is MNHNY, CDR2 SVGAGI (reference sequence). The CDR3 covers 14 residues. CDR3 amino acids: CASSPRQGIQPQHF. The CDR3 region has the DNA TGTGCCAGCAGTCCCCGACAGGGGATTCAGCCCCAGCATTTT.

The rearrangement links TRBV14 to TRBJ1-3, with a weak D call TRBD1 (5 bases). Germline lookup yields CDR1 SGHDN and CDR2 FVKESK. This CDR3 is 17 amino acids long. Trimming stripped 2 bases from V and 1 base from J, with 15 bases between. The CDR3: CASSQIGGGGSGNTIYF. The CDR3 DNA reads TGTGCCAGCAGCCAAATTGGCGGGGGGGGGTCTGGAAACACCATATATTTT.

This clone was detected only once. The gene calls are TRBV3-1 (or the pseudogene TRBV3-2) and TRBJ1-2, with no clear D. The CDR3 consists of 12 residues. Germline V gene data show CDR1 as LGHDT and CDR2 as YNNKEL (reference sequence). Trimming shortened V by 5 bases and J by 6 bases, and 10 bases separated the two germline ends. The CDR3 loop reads CASSESVNGYTF. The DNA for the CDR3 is TGTGCCAGCAGCGAATCAGTCAATGGCTACACCTTC.

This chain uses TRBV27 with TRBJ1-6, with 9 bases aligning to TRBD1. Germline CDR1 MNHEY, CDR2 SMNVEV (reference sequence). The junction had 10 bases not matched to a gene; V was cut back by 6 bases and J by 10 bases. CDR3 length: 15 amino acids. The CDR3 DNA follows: TGTGCCAGCAGCTTAGGGGACAGGGTTTACTCACCCCTCCACTTT. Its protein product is CASSLGDRVYSPLHF.

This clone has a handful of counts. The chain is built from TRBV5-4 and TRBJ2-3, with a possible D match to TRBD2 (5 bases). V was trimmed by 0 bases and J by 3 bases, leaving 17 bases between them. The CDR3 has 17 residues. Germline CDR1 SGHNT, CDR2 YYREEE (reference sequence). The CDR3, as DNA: TGTGCCAGCAGCTTGGCCCCGGGTGGAGGTGCAACAGATACGCAGTATTTT. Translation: CASSLAPGGGATDTQYF.

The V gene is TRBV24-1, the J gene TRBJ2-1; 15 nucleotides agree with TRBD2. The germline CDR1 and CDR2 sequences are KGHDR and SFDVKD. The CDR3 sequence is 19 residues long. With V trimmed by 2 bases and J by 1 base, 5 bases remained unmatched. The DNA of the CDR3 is TGTGCCACCAGTGATTACGGACTAGCGGGGGGGTTATCCTACAATGAGCAGTTCTTC. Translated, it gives CATSDYGLAGGLSYNEQFF.

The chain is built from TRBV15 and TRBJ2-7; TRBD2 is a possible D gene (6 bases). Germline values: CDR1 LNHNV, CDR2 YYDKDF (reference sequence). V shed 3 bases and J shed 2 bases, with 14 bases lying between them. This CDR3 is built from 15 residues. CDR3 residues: CATSRAGLSTYEQYF. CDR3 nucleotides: TGTGCCACCAGCAGGGCGGGACTGTCGACCTACGAGCAGTACTTC.

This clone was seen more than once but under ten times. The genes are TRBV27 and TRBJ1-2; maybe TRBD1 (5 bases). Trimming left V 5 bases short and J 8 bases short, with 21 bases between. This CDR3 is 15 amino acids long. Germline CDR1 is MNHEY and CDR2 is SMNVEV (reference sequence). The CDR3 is CASSPSGRGTIGYTF. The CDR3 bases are TGTGCCAGCAGTCCCTCAGGGCGCGGAACTATCGGCTACACCTTC.

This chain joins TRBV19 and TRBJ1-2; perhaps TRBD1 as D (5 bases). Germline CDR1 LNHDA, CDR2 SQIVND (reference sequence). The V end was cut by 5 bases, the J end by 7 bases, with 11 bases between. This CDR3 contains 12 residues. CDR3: CASSLQGSGYTF. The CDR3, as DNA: TGTGCCAGTAGTCTCCAGGGATCTGGCTACACCTTC.

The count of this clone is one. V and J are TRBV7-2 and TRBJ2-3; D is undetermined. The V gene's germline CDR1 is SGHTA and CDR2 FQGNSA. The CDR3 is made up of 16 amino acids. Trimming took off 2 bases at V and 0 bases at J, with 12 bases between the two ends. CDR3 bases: TGTGCCAGCAGCTTAATATCAGGCAGCAGCACAGATACGCAGTATTTT. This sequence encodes CASSLISGSSTDTQYF.

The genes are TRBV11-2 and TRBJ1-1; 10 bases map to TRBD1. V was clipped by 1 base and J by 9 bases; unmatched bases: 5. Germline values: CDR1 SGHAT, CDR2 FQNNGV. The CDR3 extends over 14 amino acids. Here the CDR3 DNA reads TGTGCCAGCAGCTTAGCTGCGGGACAGGGGAAAGCTTTCTTT. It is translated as CASSLAAGQGKAFF. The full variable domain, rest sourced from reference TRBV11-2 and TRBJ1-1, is EAGVAQSPRYKIIEKRQSVAFWCNPISGHATLYWYQQILGQGPKLLIQFQNNGVVDDSQLPKDRFSAERLKGVDSTLKIQPAKLEDSAVYLCASSLAAGQGKAFFGQGTRLTVV.

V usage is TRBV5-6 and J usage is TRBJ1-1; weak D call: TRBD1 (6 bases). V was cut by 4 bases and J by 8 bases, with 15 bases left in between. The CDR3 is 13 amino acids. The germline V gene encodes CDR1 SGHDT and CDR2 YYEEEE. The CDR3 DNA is TGTGCCAGCAGCGTTGGACAGCGTCAGGAAGCTTTCTTT. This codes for CASSVGQRQEAFF. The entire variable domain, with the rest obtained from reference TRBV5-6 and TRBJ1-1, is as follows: DAGVTQSPTHLIKTRGQQVTLRCSPKSGHDTVSWYQQALGQGPQFIFQYYEEEERQRGNFPDRFSGHQFPNYSSELNVNALLLGDSALYLCASSVGQRQEAFFGQGTRLTVV.

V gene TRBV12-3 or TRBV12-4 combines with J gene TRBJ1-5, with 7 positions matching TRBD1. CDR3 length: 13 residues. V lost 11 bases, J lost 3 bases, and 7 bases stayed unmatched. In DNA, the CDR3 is TGTGCCTCTCGGACAGGCCTCAATCAGCCCCAGCATTTT. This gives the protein CASRTGLNQPQHF.

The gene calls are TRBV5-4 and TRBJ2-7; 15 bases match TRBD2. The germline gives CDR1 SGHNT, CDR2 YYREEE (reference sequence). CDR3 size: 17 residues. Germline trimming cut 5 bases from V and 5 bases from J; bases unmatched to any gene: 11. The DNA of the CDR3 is TGTGCCAGCAGACCCGGACTAGCGGGGGGGCCTACCCACGAGCAGTACTTC. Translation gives CASRPGLAGGPTHEQYF.

CDR3 in DNA: TGTGCCAGCAGCTTGCTTACTAGCGGGGAGAGTGAGCAGTTCTTC. Protein: CASSLLTSGESEQFF. The genes are TRBV7-8 and TRBJ2-1, with 10 nucleotides matching TRBD2. Germline CDR1 is SGHVS and CDR2 is FQNEAQ. Losses at the gene ends were 3 bases for V and 9 bases for J; bases not matched to a gene: 8. The CDR3 covers 15 residues.

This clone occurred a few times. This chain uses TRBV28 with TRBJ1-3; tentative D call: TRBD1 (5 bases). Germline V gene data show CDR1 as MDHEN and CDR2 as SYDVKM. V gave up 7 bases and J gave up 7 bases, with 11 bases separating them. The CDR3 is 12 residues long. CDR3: CASNTGGNTIYF. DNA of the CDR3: TGTGCCAGCAATACAGGTGGTAACACCATATATTTT.

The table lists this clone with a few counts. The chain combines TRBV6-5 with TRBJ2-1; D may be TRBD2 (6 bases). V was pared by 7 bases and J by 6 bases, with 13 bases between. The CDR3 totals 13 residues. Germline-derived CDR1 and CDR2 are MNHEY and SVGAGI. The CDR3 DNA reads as TGTGCCAGCACCGAAATGACTAGCAATGAGCAGTTCTTC. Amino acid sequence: CASTEMTSNEQFF.